One and the same sample provided the 9 T cell receptor beta chains below, sequenced in a study of blood T cell repertoires in COVID-19. Method: immunoSEQ multiplex PCR; TCRdb's copy keeps in-frame clones and lacks some. The sample has 70,000 to 100,000 clones; around nine tenths are singletons. The sequenced sample was peripheral blood. The source of these receptors is an older woman with COVID-19, enrolled during active disease.

V gene TRBV7-2 combines with J gene TRBJ2-4; the D is unclear. Deletions cut 1 base from V and 9 bases from J, with 13 bases between. The CDR3 has 14 amino acids. CDR1 is SGHTA and CDR2 is FQGNSA in the germline V gene. This CDR3 reads CASSLVVSFPIQYF. As DNA, the CDR3 is TGTGCCAGCAGCTTAGTCGTCAGTTTTCCCATTCAGTACTTC.

The rearrangement uses TRBV5-4 and TRBJ1-2, with TRBD1 matching 7 bases. The CDR3 consists of 15 residues. V gave up 4 bases and J gave up 6 bases; unmatched junction bases: 12. Germline values: CDR1 SGHNT, CDR2 YYREEE (reference sequence). The CDR3 DNA follows: TGTGCCAGCAGCAAGGGGCCGGGACAGTCAGATGGCTACACCTTC. Residues: CASSKGPGQSDGYTF.

This clone appeared a few times. V usage is TRBV27 and J usage is TRBJ2-3, with a weak D call TRBD1 (8 bases). From germline, CDR1 is MNHEY and CDR2 SMNVEV (reference sequence). The CDR3 runs 14 residues. Trimming shortened V by 8 bases and J by 1 base, and 13 bases separated the two germline ends. Written as DNA, the CDR3 is TGTGCCAGCTCAGCGGGACAGGGCACAGATACGCAGTATTTT. Its protein product is CASSAGQGTDTQYF.

This chain uses TRBV19 with TRBJ2-5; D is unresolved. Germline lookup yields CDR1 LNHDA and CDR2 SQIVND (reference sequence). Trimming removed 3 bases from V and 9 bases from J, with 11 bases in between. CDR3 length equals 12 residues. In DNA, the CDR3 is TGTGCCAGTAGTATGGGCCCGACGGCCCAGTACTTC. Protein: CASSMGPTAQYF.

The chain has TRBV15 and TRBJ2-3, with D maybe TRBD2 (6 bases). This CDR3 is 16 amino acids long. Per germline, CDR1 LNHNV and CDR2 YYDKDF (reference sequence). Deletions cut 0 bases from V and 2 bases from J, with 12 bases between. CDR3 coding DNA: TGTGCCACCAGCAGAGATCAAGAGCGGGCCACAGATACGCAGTATTTT. This translates into CATSRDQERATDTQYF.

The CDR3 nucleotides read TGTGCCAGCAGTGGCTCAGGGGCGGGGGCCAACGTCCTGACTTTC. It yields the protein CASSGSGAGANVLTF. The V call is TRBV2, the J call TRBJ2-6; a possible D gene is TRBD1 (6 bases). V was cut by 4 bases and J by 4 bases, with 11 bases left in between. Germline CDR1 is SNHLY and CDR2 is FYNNEI. The length of the CDR3 is 15 residues. Supplemented by reference TRBV2 and TRBJ2-6, the full variable domain reads EPEVTQTPSHQVTQMGQEVILRCVPISNHLYFYWYRQILGQKVEFLVSFYNNEISEKSEIFDDQFSVERPDGSNFTLKIRSTKLEDSAMYFCASSGSGAGANVLTFGAGSRLTVL.

This sequence joins TRBV5-1 and TRBJ2-6; TRBD1 might be the D (6 bases). V was clipped by 2 bases and J by 0 bases, with 6 bases between them. CDR3 length equals 15 residues. CDR1 is SGHRS and CDR2 is YFSETQ in the germline V gene. The CDR3 region is CASSLGGSGANVLTF. DNA of the CDR3: TGCGCCAGCAGCTTAGGGGGCTCTGGGGCCAACGTCCTGACTTTC.

The chain uses TRBV30 and TRBJ2-1; 11 bases are a match to TRBD2. CDR3 length equals 15 residues. Germline lookup yields CDR1 GTSNPN and CDR2 SVGIG (reference sequence). V gave up 5 bases and J gave up 5 bases; unmatched junction bases: 8. In DNA form, the CDR3 reads TGTGCCTGGGGCTTGGGACTAGCGGCCGACAATGAGCAGTTCTTC. It yields the protein CAWGLGLAADNEQFF.

This clone has a single count. The V gene is TRBV10-3, the J gene TRBJ2-3; TRBD2 matches 9 bases. Germline CDR1 ENHRY, CDR2 SYGVKD. V shed 10 bases, J shed 5 bases, and the junction held 13 bases outside the gene matches. The CDR3 runs to 15 residues. The CDR3 loop reads CANGASGASEDTQYF. The CDR3 DNA is TGTGCCAACGGGGCTAGCGGGGCCTCCGAAGATACGCAGTATTTT.